This TCR beta chain emerged from a study of blood T cell repertoires in COVID-19. Self-reported history from a screening survey and questionnaire set each donor's cohort. Donors in Cohort 3 who had recovered were those with two negative PCRs, healthcare professional clearance, or resolution of their symptoms. Measured with immunoSEQ multiplex PCR; TCRdb has only the in-frame clones, and not every one. The repertoire holds 150,000 to 200,000 clones, with 88% as singletons. This clone appeared once. CDR1 and CDR2 from the germline V gene are MDHEN and SYDVKM. V lost 2 bases and J 2 bases, leaving 9 bases between the germline ends. This CDR3 is 14 amino acids long.

The chain joins TRBV28 to TRBJ1-2; D uncertain. The source of this sequence is a woman younger than 30 who had recovered from COVID-19. Specimen: PBMCs or T cells enriched from blood (not recorded which). The CDR3 loop reads CASSLPPSNYGYTF. CDR3 nucleotide sequence: TGTGCCAGCAGTTTACCCCCCTCGAACTATGGCTACACCTTC.